This T cell receptor (beta chain) was identified in a study of blood T cell repertoires in COVID-19. Study details: The samples span acute and convalescent COVID-19 from the United States, Italy and Spain.

Assay used: immunoSEQ multiplex PCR; TCRdb lists only in-frame clones, some missing. Of about 230,000 clones listed, approximately 89% are singletons. Sequencing input: PBMCs or T cells enriched from blood (not recorded which). This TCR derives from a woman in her 30s with acute COVID-19.

The CDR3 bases are TGTGCCAGCAGCTTAGCGTCGCAGGGACTGCCGACAGCTTTCTTT. Translating gives CASSLASQGLPTAFF. The chain recombines TRBV7-9 with TRBJ1-1, with D possibly matching TRBD1 (5 bases). The CDR3 runs 15 residues. V was cut by 0 bases and J by 10 bases, with 18 bases left in between. Germline lookup yields CDR1 SEHNR and CDR2 FQNEAQ (reference sequence).